Sequencing of this TCR beta chain was carried out in a study of CD8 T cells in ankylosing spondylitis (dated by TCRdb to 2015 to 2018). In the study overall: To find TCR variants linked to disease, the study profiled T cell receptor beta repertoires in ankylosing spondylitis patients and healthy donors. The full study cohort was made up of approximately 27 ankylosing spondylitis patients and approximately 100 healthy donors. Peripheral blood was sampled, and synovial fluid was additionally collected from ankylosing spondylitis patients. General study outcomes and caveats: According to the report, matched synovial fluid samples from ankylosing spondylitis patients were significantly enriched for the disease-linked clones. In peripheral blood, the disease-linked clones were found at relatively low frequencies and had a CD8+ phenotype. A TCR beta motif of about eight highly homologous amino acid variants appeared characteristic of blood from ankylosing spondylitis patients. Some TCR beta motif variants had previously been reported in synovial fluid and blood of reactive arthritis patients, which suggested common disease-initiation mechanisms.

Of note for this clonotype: Its specific antigen is unknown. Base-call qualities are not available, and no considerably larger clone is one nucleotide away.

The sequencer listed for this sample is Illumina HiSeq 2500. Quantitative 5'-RACE with molecular barcodes was used to prepare TCR beta libraries. As for the original processing: A new computational method, built on a probabilistic model of VDJ rearrangement, was used to identify disease-linked TCR variants. TCRdb reprocessed the public reads (quality trimming at Q25 with fastp, clone calling with MiXCR) and kept in-frame beta chains. Every entry covers one CDR3 protein and lists the most common genes and DNA from its rows. These V and J calls are TCRdb output, not the study's own analysis. The sample table shows 220,000 or so distinct CDR3 sequences, and 15% to 20% are seen once. The leading ten clones occupy roughly 43% of the sample. V loses 8 bases, J loses 5 bases, and the germline ends lie 36 bases apart. The CDR3 measures 20 amino acids from cysteine to phenylalanine. Only CDR3 DNA is held: 60 bases, read in frame from base 1. CDR1 and CDR2, looked up from the germline V gene (reference sequence), are MNHEY and SMNVEV.

Sequenced sample: blood, either unsorted or a sorted T cell fraction (not recorded which). The chain is encoded by TRBV27 joined to TRBJ1-1; TRBD1 is a weak D gene call, 6 bases matching. This clonotype originated in a male donor with ankylosing spondylitis. The bases are TGTGCCAGCCGACACACCCACGCACTCCGGTCGACAGGCGCCGGAACTGAAGCTTTCTTT. The resulting protein is CASRHTHALRSTGAGTEAFF.